The 10 T cell receptor beta chains below all came from one sample that was sequenced in a study of cytomegalovirus exposure and HLA in healthy donors. Sequencing used immunoSEQ multiplex PCR; TCRdb keeps in-frame clones, though not all of them. The data contain more than 100,000 clones, 88% of them singletons. The material sequenced was PBMCs. These receptors were collected from a woman aged 18 to 35 in good health and CMV-seropositive.

V usage is TRBV7-2 and J usage is TRBJ1-2; D is perhaps TRBD1 (6 bases). The CDR3 has 14 amino acids. The germline V gene has CDR1 SGHTA and CDR2 FQGNSA. Between the trimmed V and J ends, which lost 1 base and 6 bases, there was a span of 12 bases. The CDR3 protein is CASSLVPQGNGYTF. The CDR3 DNA is TGTGCCAGCAGCTTAGTGCCGCAGGGGAATGGCTACACCTTC.

V usage is TRBV19 and J usage is TRBJ1-2; D may be TRBD1 (6 bases). The length of the CDR3 is 17 residues. Trimming left V 5 bases short and J 5 bases short, with 24 bases between. Germline CDR1 reads LNHDA; CDR2 reads SQIVND (reference sequence). The CDR3 is CASSPKGQGAKSYGYTF. CDR3 DNA sequence: TGTGCCAGTAGTCCAAAGGGACAAGGGGCCAAATCATATGGCTACACCTTC.

The chain is built from TRBV7-8 and TRBJ1-2; D is perhaps TRBD1 (6 bases). Between the trimmed V and J ends, which lost 2 bases and 6 bases, there was a span of 7 bases. Germline V gene sequence: CDR1 SGHVS, CDR2 FQNEAQ. CDR3 length: 12 amino acids. The CDR3 coding sequence is TGTGCCAGCAGCTTAAACAGGGATGGCTACACCTTC. It yields the protein CASSLNRDGYTF.

The rearrangement joins TRBV14 to TRBJ1-2, with TRBD1 identical over 8 bases. J lost 7 bases, V lost 3 bases, and 13 bases had no gene match. Germline V gene data show CDR1 as SGHDN and CDR2 as FVKESK. CDR3 length: 16 amino acids. CDR3 loop: CASSHSSGQGRLGYTF. The CDR3 DNA sequence: TGTGCCAGCAGCCACTCCTCCGGACAGGGTCGCCTTGGCTACACCTTC. Full variable domain (rest looked up from reference TRBV14 and TRBJ1-2): EAGVTQFPSHSVIEKGQTVTLRCDPISGHDNLYWYRRVMGKEIKFLLHFVKESKQDESGMPNNRFLAERTGGTYSTLKVQPAELEDSGVYFCASSHSSGQGRLGYTFGSGTRLTVV.

In this sample, this clone turned up once. This sequence joins TRBV9 and TRBJ1-6; no definite D call. This CDR3 is built from 16 residues. Germline CDR1 and CDR2: SGDLS and YYNGEE. Trimming stripped 2 bases from V and 2 bases from J, with 11 bases between. CDR3 in amino acids: CASSVSSGTYNSPLHF. The CDR3 DNA sequence: TGTGCCAGCAGCGTCTCCTCCGGGACCTATAATTCACCCCTCCACTTT.

V and J are TRBV5-1 and TRBJ2-1; 15 nucleotides line up with TRBD2. CDR3 size: 16 residues. Germline values: CDR1 SGHRS, CDR2 YFSETQ. Germline trimming cut 4 bases from V and 8 bases from J; bases unmatched to any gene: 7. The CDR3 DNA is TGCGCCAGCAGCCCGGCGGGACTAGCGGGAGGCTATGAGCAGTTCTTC. Amino acids: CASSPAGLAGGYEQFF.

This chain joins TRBV11-2 and TRBJ2-7; TRBD2 is a possible D gene (6 bases). V was trimmed by 0 bases and J by 0 bases, leaving 6 bases between them. The CDR3 loop spans 14 amino acids. CDR1 is SGHAT and CDR2 is FQNNGV in the germline V gene. The CDR3 loop reads CASSLDGSSYEQYF. DNA of the CDR3: TGTGCCAGCAGCTTAGACGGGAGCTCCTACGAGCAGTACTTC.

This chain connects TRBV6-6 to TRBJ1-2; 8 bases align to TRBD1. Germline CDR1 is MNHNY and CDR2 is SVGAGI (reference sequence). With 5 bases clipped from V and 6 bases from J, the junction kept 8 bases outside the gene matches. The CDR3 runs 14 residues. CDR3 bases: TGTGCCAGCAGTCGACTCACAGGGGGTCATGGCTACACCTTC. This sequence encodes CASSRLTGGHGYTF.

The J gene is TRBJ1-6, the V gene TRBV6-5, with D possibly TRBD1 on 5 matching bases. The CDR3 is 15 residues long. The germline V and J ends were trimmed by 6 bases and 7 bases, with 16 bases remaining between them. Germline loops: CDR1 MNHEY, CDR2 SVGAGI. This CDR3 is CASRYQGADNSPLHF. For the CDR3, the DNA is TGTGCCAGCAGGTACCAAGGGGCAGACAATTCACCCCTCCACTTT.

The chain joins TRBV12-5 to TRBJ1-4; no reliable D call. This CDR3 is built from 14 residues. The germline V gene has CDR1 LGHNT and CDR2 FRNRAP. V dropped 6 bases and J dropped 2 bases, with 10 bases sitting between them. This CDR3 is CASGREATNEKLFF. DNA of the CDR3: TGTGCTAGTGGGAGGGAGGCGACTAATGAAAAACTGTTTTTT. The variable domain in full, completed from reference TRBV12-5 and TRBJ1-4, reads DARVTQTPRHKVTEMGQEVTMRCQPILGHNTVFWYRQTMMQGLELLAYFRNRAPLDDSGMPKDRFSAEMPDATLATLKIQPSEPRDSAVYFCASGREATNEKLFFGSGTQLSVL.